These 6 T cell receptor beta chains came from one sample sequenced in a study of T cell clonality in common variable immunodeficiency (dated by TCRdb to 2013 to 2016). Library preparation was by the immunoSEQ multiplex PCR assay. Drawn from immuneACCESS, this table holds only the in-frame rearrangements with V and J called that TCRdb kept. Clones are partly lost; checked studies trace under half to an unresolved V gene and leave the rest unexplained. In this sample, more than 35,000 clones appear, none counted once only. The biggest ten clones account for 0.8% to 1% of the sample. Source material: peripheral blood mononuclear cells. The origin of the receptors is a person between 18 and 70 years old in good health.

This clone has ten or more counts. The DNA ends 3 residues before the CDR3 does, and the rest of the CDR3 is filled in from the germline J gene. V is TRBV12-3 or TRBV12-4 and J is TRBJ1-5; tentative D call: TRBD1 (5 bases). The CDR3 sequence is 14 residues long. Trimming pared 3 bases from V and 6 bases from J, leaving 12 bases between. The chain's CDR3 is CASSFGRVGQPQHF. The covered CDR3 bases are TGTGCCAGCAGTTTCGGCAGGGTTGGTCAGCCC.

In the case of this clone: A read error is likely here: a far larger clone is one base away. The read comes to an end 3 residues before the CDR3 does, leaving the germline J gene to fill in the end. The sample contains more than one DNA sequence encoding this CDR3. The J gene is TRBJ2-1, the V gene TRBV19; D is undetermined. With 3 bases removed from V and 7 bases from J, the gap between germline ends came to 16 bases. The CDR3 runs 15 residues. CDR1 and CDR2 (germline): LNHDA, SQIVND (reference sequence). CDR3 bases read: TGTGCCAGTAGTATTGGGCCCCTGGAGCATAATGAG. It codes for CASSIGPLEHNE. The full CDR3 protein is CASSIGPLEHNEQFF.

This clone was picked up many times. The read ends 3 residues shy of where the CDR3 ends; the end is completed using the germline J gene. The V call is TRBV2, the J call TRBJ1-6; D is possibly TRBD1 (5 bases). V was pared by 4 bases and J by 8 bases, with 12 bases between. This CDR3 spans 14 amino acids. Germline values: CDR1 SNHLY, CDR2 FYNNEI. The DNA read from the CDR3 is TGTGCCAGCAGTGCTGAGACAGCCTATTCACCC. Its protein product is CASSAETAYSP. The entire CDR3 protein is CASSAETAYSPLHF. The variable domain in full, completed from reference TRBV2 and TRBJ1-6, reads EPEVTQTPSHQVTQMGQEVILRCVPISNHLYFYWYRQILGQKVEFLVSFYNNEISEKSEIFDDQFSVERPDGSNFTLKIRSTKLEDSAMYFCASSAETAYSPLHFGNGTRLTVT.

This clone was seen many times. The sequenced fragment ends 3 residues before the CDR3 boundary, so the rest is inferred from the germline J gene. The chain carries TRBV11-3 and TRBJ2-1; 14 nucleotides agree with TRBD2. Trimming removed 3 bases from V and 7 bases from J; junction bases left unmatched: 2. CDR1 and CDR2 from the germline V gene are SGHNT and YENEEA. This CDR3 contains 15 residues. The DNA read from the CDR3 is TGTGCCAGCAGCTTGGGGACTAGCGGGAGTAATGAG. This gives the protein CASSLGTSGSNE. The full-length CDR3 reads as CASSLGTSGSNEQFF.

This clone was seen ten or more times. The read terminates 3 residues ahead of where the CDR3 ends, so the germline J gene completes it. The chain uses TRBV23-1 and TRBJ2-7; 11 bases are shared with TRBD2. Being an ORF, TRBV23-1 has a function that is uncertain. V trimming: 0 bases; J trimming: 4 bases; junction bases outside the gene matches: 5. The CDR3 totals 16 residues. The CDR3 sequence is CASSQSWLAGGYEQYF. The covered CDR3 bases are TGCGCCAGCAGTCAATCGTGGCTAGCGGGAGGTTACGAG.

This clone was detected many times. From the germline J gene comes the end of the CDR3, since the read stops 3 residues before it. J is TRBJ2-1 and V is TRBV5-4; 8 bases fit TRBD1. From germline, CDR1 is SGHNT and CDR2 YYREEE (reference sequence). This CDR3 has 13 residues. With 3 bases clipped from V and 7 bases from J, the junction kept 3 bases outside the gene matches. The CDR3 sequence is CASSSDRANEQFF. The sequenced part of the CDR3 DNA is TGTGCCAGCAGCTCGGACAGGGCAAATGAG.